This TCR beta chain appears in the sequencing data of a study of cytomegalovirus exposure and HLA in healthy donors. General study findings and limits: In vitro experiments confirmed that three CMV-associated chains were specific for CMV antigens. TCR beta V- and J-gene trimming was later associated with a missense DCLRE1C variant. Cytomegalovirus association was listed for approximately 160 TCR beta chains.

The J segment lost 0 bases and the V segment lost 1 base, leaving 8 bases of the junction unmatched. The CDR3 totals 17 residues. Germline V CDR1 and CDR2: SGHRS, YFSETQ. Primers: 60 Vbeta forward and 13 Jbeta reverse. Under the authors' procedure: A later analysis counted 65 million to 90 million unique TCR beta chains, some 11 million shared. Generated by immunoSEQ multiplex PCR, the TCRdb table keeps only in-frame clones and is missing some. V and J calls and clone size follow that table, whereas D and trimming were derived from the DNA. The sample has 160,000 or so clones, 70% to 80% seen once. This clone was seen a single time. The antigen is unknown.

The genes are TRBV5-1 and TRBJ1-2, with 8 bases aligning to TRBD1. Source material: PBMCs. The sequence was collected from a woman aged 45-65 years in good health and CMV-seronegative. DNA for the CDR3: TGCGCCAGCAGCTTGTATGGGACAGGAGCCTCTAACTATGGCTACACCTTC. It codes for CASSLYGTGASNYGYTF.